A single T cell receptor (beta chain) is shown here with its context. TCRdb keeps only in-frame clones here, not all; method: immunoSEQ multiplex PCR. The table lists more than 250,000 clones, roughly 85% of them singletons. The sample is drawn from a study of blood T cell repertoires in COVID-19. J gave up 6 bases and V 8 bases, and 5 bases lay outside the gene matches. Germline loops: CDR1 SNHLY, CDR2 FYNNEI. This CDR3 spans 13 amino acids. This clonotype was sampled from a woman in her twenties or thirties who had recovered from COVID-19. Source material: PBMCs or T cells enriched from blood (not recorded which). J is TRBJ2-2 and V is TRBV2; the match to TRBD1 covers 8 bases. CDR3 sequence: CASRQGQSGELFF. As DNA, the CDR3 is TGTGCCAGCCGACAGGGGCAGTCCGGGGAGCTGTTTTTT.